A single sample is the source of the 27 T cell receptor beta chains below, sequenced in a study of CD8+ T cells in alopecia areata. In each case, RNA was isolated and then reverse transcribed into cDNA as the sequencing template. Libraries were prepared by immunoSEQ multiplex PCR; TCRdb keeps only in-frame clonotypes and omits some of them. Of 98,000 or so clones listed, 50% to 70% are singletons. The material sequenced was NKG2D-low CD8+ T cells sorted from blood. The source is a human donor with alopecia areata.

V and J are TRBV28 and TRBJ2-7, with a weak D call TRBD1 (5 bases). The CDR3 sequence is 13 residues long. Germline CDR1 reads MDHEN; CDR2 reads SYDVKM. Trimming removed 3 bases at V and 5 bases at J, with 11 bases between. As DNA, the CDR3 is TGTGCCAGCAGTTTGAGTATAGGGGACGAGCAGTACTTC. Amino acids: CASSLSIGDEQYF.

The chain couples TRBV13 to TRBJ1-2, with 10 bases fitting TRBD1. CDR3 length: 19 amino acids. Trimming took 0 bases from V and 7 from J; bases not matched to a gene: 17. CDR1 and CDR2 from the germline V gene are PRHDT and FYEKMQ (reference sequence). CDR3 sequence reads: CASSLGTGTGAEGLGGYTF. The CDR3 bases are TGTGCCAGCAGCTTAGGTACCGGGACAGGGGCAGAGGGACTTGGTGGCTACACCTTC.

J is TRBJ2-7 and V is TRBV28, with 9 bases identical to TRBD1. The CDR3 runs to 14 residues. The germline CDR1 and CDR2 sequences are MDHEN and SYDVKM. Losses at the gene ends were 6 bases for V and 4 bases for J; bases not matched to a gene: 7. Here the CDR3 reads CASSVGQGIYEQYF. The DNA for the CDR3 is TGTGCCAGCAGCGTTGGACAGGGGATATACGAGCAGTACTTC.

The chain carries TRBV5-1 and TRBJ2-1, with D perhaps matching TRBD1 (5 bases). This CDR3 comprises 15 residues. The germline gives CDR1 SGHRS, CDR2 YFSETQ. V shed 2 bases and J shed 4 bases, with 13 bases lying between them. The CDR3 DNA reads as TGCGCCAGCAGCTTCACAGGAGTGGGGTACAATGAGCAGTTCTTC. This sequence encodes CASSFTGVGYNEQFF.

This chain connects TRBV14 to TRBJ1-5; no clear D. Trimming shortened V by 0 bases and J by 0 bases, and 6 bases separated the two germline ends. CDR3 length equals 15 residues. Germline loops: CDR1 SGHDN, CDR2 FVKESK. Here the CDR3 DNA reads TGTGCCAGCAGCCAAGACGGCGATAGCAATCAGCCCCAGCATTTT. It encodes CASSQDGDSNQPQHF.

This chain links TRBV25-1 with TRBJ1-2, with 9 bases identical to TRBD1. CDR1 and CDR2 from the germline V gene are MGHDK and SYGVNS. This CDR3 has 13 residues. With 3 bases clipped from V and 7 bases from J, the junction kept 3 bases outside the gene matches. DNA of the CDR3: TGTGCCAGCAGTGAGGGGACAGGGCTTGGCTACACCTTC. Residues: CASSEGTGLGYTF.

The CDR3 region is CASSLGRWNTDTQYF. The CDR3 DNA sequence: TGTGCCAGCAGTTTAGGTCGTTGGAACACAGATACGCAGTATTTT. J is TRBJ2-3 and V is TRBV27; no reliable D call. The CDR3 is 15 amino acids. The germline gives CDR1 MNHEY, CDR2 SMNVEV (reference sequence). Trimming removed 2 bases from V and 2 bases from J, with 11 bases in between.

J is TRBJ1-4 and V is TRBV15; D remains unclear. Trimming took off 1 base at V and 6 bases at J, with 9 bases between the two ends. There are 14 residues in the CDR3. Germline lookup yields CDR1 LNHNV and CDR2 YYDKDF (reference sequence). CDR3 protein: CATSRVRGDEKLFF. CDR3 in DNA: TGTGCCACCAGCAGAGTCCGGGGAGATGAAAAACTGTTTTTT.

V gene TRBV28 combines with J gene TRBJ2-3, with 14 positions matching TRBD2. The CDR3 length is 20 residues. Per germline, CDR1 MDHEN and CDR2 SYDVKM. The trim removed 3 bases at V and 0 bases at J, leaving 11 bases unmatched. This chain's CDR3 is CASSFFGTSGRGSSTDTQYF. The CDR3 region has the DNA TGTGCCAGCAGTTTTTTCGGGACTAGCGGGAGAGGGTCTAGCACAGATACGCAGTATTTT.

Concerning this clone itself: This CDR3 is missing its conserved last phenylalanine or tryptophan, likely due to a read error. The DNA is omitted, as the CDR3 cannot be located on it reliably, and the CDR3 follows TCRdb's listing. J is TRBJ2-7 and V is TRBV6-6; TRBD1, the table's D call, was not compared with the DNA. The germline V gene has CDR1 MNHNY and CDR2 SVGAGI (reference sequence). The CDR3 totals 13 residues, both ends included. CDR3 in amino acids: CASSGHRGRWGAA.

The rearrangement joins TRBV27 to TRBJ2-7; 11 bases align to TRBD1. CDR1 is MNHEY and CDR2 is SMNVEV in the germline V gene (reference sequence). Trimming at V came to 8 bases and at J to 5 bases, leaving 14 bases not matched to a gene. The CDR3 is made up of 16 amino acids. The CDR3 protein is CASSPPPGQGVDEQYF. The CDR3 nucleotides read TGTGCCAGCTCTCCGCCCCCGGGACAGGGGGTGGACGAGCAGTACTTC.

The rearrangement joins TRBV7-6 to TRBJ2-3; no firm D call. CDR3 size: 13 residues. Germline lookup yields CDR1 SGHVS and CDR2 FNYEAQ. Between the trimmed V and J ends, which lost 0 bases and 6 bases, there was a span of 7 bases. CDR3 sequence reads: CASSLAGSDTQYF. The CDR3 region has the DNA TGTGCCAGCAGCTTAGCGGGCTCGGATACGCAGTATTTT.

This chain connects TRBV19 to TRBJ2-1, with unresolved D. The germline CDR1 and CDR2 sequences are LNHDA and SQIVND (reference sequence). CDR3 size: 11 residues. The germline V and J ends were trimmed by 8 bases and 3 bases, with 5 bases remaining between them. CDR3 bases: TGTGCCAGTCGGTACTACAATGAGCAGTTCTTC. It translates to CASRYYNEQFF.

The chain joins TRBV6-5 to TRBJ2-7; TRBD2 agrees at 9 bases. The CDR3 extends over 13 amino acids. Germline CDR1 MNHEY, CDR2 SVGAGI. V lost 6 bases and J lost 2; bases outside the gene matches: 2. CDR3 loop: CASRTSGTYEQYF. CDR3 bases: TGTGCCAGCAGGACTAGCGGAACCTACGAGCAGTACTTC.

In this sample, this clone turned up once. A much larger clone differs from this one at a single base, so this may be a read error. This chain uses TRBV7-6 with TRBJ2-7; tentatively, D is TRBD1 (6 bases). The CDR3 spans 13 residues. V lost 5 bases and J 1 base, leaving 9 bases between the germline ends. Germline V lookup: CDR1 SGHVS, CDR2 FNYEAQ. CDR3 DNA sequence: TGTGCCAGCAGCCCTGGACAGTCCTACGAGCAGTACTTC. Its protein is CASSPGQSYEQYF.

A remark on this clone: The CDR3 does not end in the conserved phenylalanine or tryptophan, so this is likely a read error. The chain uses TRBV4-1 and TRBJ1-1; D is undetermined. The CDR3 contains 16 residues. Germline CDR1 MGHRA, CDR2 YSYEKL. Trimming stripped 0 bases from V and 7 bases from J, with 18 bases between. CDR3 sequence reads: CASSQDQIREIYEAFL. The CDR3 DNA reads TGCGCCAGCAGCCAAGATCAGATACGGGAAATATATGAAGCTTTCCTT.

The chain recombines TRBV13 with TRBJ2-1, with 8 positions matching TRBD2. J gave up 9 bases and V 4 bases, and 5 bases lay outside the gene matches. CDR1 is PRHDT, CDR2 FYEKMQ, per germline (reference sequence). This CDR3 has 13 residues. The CDR3 DNA follows: TGTGCCAGCAGCTCGGCGGGGGGCACTGAGCAGTTCTTC. Translating it yields CASSSAGGTEQFF.

This chain links TRBV7-2 with TRBJ1-5; 10 bases align to TRBD1. CDR1 SGHTA and CDR2 FQGNSA come from the germline V gene. This CDR3 spans 18 amino acids. Unmatched junction bases numbered 13, after V lost 5 bases and J lost 3 bases. The CDR3 is CASSPRRQGAHVNQPQHF. DNA for the CDR3: TGTGCCAGCAGCCCCCGGCGACAGGGGGCGCATGTCAATCAGCCCCAGCATTTT.

This clone has a handful of counts. The chain couples TRBV6-1 to TRBJ1-1; 9 bases fit TRBD1. The CDR3 is made up of 13 amino acids. Per germline, CDR1 MNHNS and CDR2 SASEGT. Trimming at V came to 10 bases and at J to 2 bases, leaving 5 bases not matched to a gene. The CDR3 DNA is TGTGCCACCCGGGACAGGGAAAACACTGAAGCTTTCTTT. Translating it yields CATRDRENTEAFF.

The chain is built from TRBV27 and TRBJ2-7, with 11 bases matching TRBD2. The germline V gene encodes CDR1 MNHEY and CDR2 SMNVEV (reference sequence). The length of the CDR3 is 15 residues. V gave up 3 bases and J gave up 6 bases; unmatched junction bases: 7. The DNA for the CDR3 is TGTGCCAGCAGTTTCCGACTAGCGGGAATAAGCGAGCAGTACTTC. Protein: CASSFRLAGISEQYF.

V usage is TRBV6-5 and J usage is TRBJ2-2; D is ambiguous. Trimming stripped 9 bases from V and 4 bases from J, with 9 bases between. Germline-derived CDR1 and CDR2 are MNHEY and SVGAGI. The CDR3 contains 12 residues. CDR3 loop: CASTPGTGELFF. The CDR3 DNA reads as TGTGCCAGTACGCCAGGCACCGGGGAGCTGTTTTTT.

The chain couples TRBV5-1 to TRBJ2-1, with D unresolved. The V gene's germline CDR1 is SGHRS and CDR2 YFSETQ. This CDR3 has 13 residues. Trimming shortened V by 7 bases and J by 6 bases, and 14 bases separated the two germline ends. The chain's CDR3 is CASFPAPFNEQFF. CDR3 in DNA: TGCGCCAGCTTCCCAGCCCCTTTCAATGAGCAGTTCTTC.

The chain links TRBV4-1 to TRBJ2-7, with D possibly TRBD2 on 5 matching bases. This CDR3 comprises 15 residues. Per the germline V gene, CDR1 is MGHRA and CDR2 is YSYEKL. Trimming took 0 bases from V and 0 from J, leaving 9 bases between them. The CDR3 loop reads CASSQDSGSSYEQYF. DNA of the CDR3: TGCGCCAGCAGCCAAGACTCGGGGTCCTCCTACGAGCAGTACTTC.

This clone occurred a few times. The genes are TRBV6-6 and TRBJ2-7; D is tentatively TRBD1 or TRBD2 (5 bases each). Germline CDR1 MNHNY, CDR2 SVGAGI (reference sequence). V gave up 9 bases and J gave up 3 bases, with 18 bases separating them. The CDR3 is 14 residues long. CDR3 bases: TGTGCCAGGGGATCTTGGGGGAGCCGCTACGAGCAGTACTTC. Its protein is CARGSWGSRYEQYF.

This clone was seen a handful of times. V gene TRBV5-4 combines with J gene TRBJ2-7; TRBD2 matches 11 bases. The ends lost 0 bases at V and 5 bases at J; junction bases unmatched: 1. The CDR3 spans 14 residues. The germline gives CDR1 SGHNT, CDR2 YYREEE (reference sequence). This CDR3 is CASSLELAGDEQYF. CDR3 in DNA: TGTGCCAGCAGCTTGGAACTAGCGGGGGACGAGCAGTACTTC. The full variable domain, completed using reference TRBV5-4 and TRBJ2-7, is ETGVTQSPTHLIKTRGQQVTLRCSSQSGHNTVSWYQQALGQGPQFIFQYYREEENGRGNFPPRFSGLQFPNYSSELNVNALELDDSALYLCASSLELAGDEQYFGPGTRLTVT.

The genes are TRBV25-1 and TRBJ2-5, with D uncertain. The CDR3 contains 12 residues. Germline assignment: CDR1 MGHDK and CDR2 SYGVNS. The V end was cut by 4 bases, the J end by 1 base, with 4 bases between. CDR3 amino acids: CASSGAQETQYF. CDR3 DNA: TGTGCCAGCAGTGGTGCCCAAGAGACCCAGTACTTC. The full variable domain, its missing parts supplied by reference TRBV25-1 and TRBJ2-5, is EADIYQTPRYLVIGTGKKITLECSQTMGHDKMYWYQQDPGMELHLIHYSYGVNSTEKGDLSSESTVSRIRTEHFPLTLESARPSHTSQYLCASSGAQETQYFGPGTRLLVL.

This clone was recorded once. The CDR3 nucleotides are TGTGCCAGCAGTTTTAGAGAATCAGATACGCAGTATTTT. As protein: CASSFRESDTQYF. This chain connects TRBV27 to TRBJ2-3; no definite D call. The CDR3 length is 13 residues. Trimming stripped 3 bases from V and 4 bases from J, with 8 bases between. The germline V gene encodes CDR1 MNHEY and CDR2 SMNVEV (reference sequence).